Included here is one T cell receptor (beta chain) sequence, with context. The V and J ends lost 1 base and 7 bases respectively, with 7 bases between them. Germline lookup yields CDR1 SGHTA and CDR2 FQGNSA. This CDR3 is 12 amino acids long. Assay used: immunoSEQ multiplex PCR; TCRdb lists only in-frame clones, some missing. The table has roughly 40,000 clones, less than 90% seen once. This sample was included in a study of control samples from healthy donors and cancer patients. What was sequenced was blood. The receptor was isolated from a man between 60 and 75 years old in good health. V and J are TRBV7-2 and TRBJ1-1; D is ambiguous. The CDR3 here is CASSLDRGEAFF. The CDR3 nucleotides are TGTGCCAGCAGCTTAGATCGGGGTGAAGCTTTCTTT.